This T cell receptor (beta chain) was recovered during a study of blood T cell repertoires in COVID-19. About the research overall: Donors in the United States, Italy and Spain gave samples during acute or convalescent COVID-19. PBMCs, B-cell-depleted T cells, or T cells provided the cDNA or gDNA that made up the material.

The CDR3 extends over 15 amino acids. The V end was cut by 3 bases, the J end by 3 bases, with 12 bases between. In germline, CDR1 is SGHVS, CDR2 FQNEAQ. In the authors' workflow: Cell counts per sample came from amplifying reference gene primers. The data were produced by immunoSEQ multiplex PCR, yet TCRdb's version contains in-frame clones alone and is incomplete. V and J calls and clone size are given by that table; D and trimming were obtained from the DNA. The sample contains roughly 240,000 clones, approximately 85% of which appear only once. Participants were aged about 18 to 95 years, lived in some 23 US areas, and enrolled virtually.

The TCR was taken from a woman aged 50 to 65 with acute COVID-19. The rearrangement links TRBV7-8 to TRBJ1-5, with D possibly matching TRBD1 (6 bases). The sample comprised PBMCs or T cells enriched from blood (not recorded which). CDR3 coding DNA: TGTGCCAGCAGCTTGGCAGGGGCCATCAATCAGCCCCAGCATTTT. Translating gives CASSLAGAINQPQHF.